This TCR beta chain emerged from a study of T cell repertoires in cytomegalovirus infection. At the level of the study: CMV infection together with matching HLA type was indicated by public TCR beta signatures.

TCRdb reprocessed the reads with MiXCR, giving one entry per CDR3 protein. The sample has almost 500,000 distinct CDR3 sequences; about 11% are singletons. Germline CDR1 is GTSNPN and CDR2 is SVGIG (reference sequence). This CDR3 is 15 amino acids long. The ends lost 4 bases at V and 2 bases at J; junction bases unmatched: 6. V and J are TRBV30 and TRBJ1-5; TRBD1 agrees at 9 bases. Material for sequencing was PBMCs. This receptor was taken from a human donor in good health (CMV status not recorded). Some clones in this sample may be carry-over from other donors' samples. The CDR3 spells CAWNGQGNRNQPQHF. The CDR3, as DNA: TGTGCCTGGAACGGACAGGGGAACCGCAATCAGCCCCAGCATTTT.